Below, 14 T cell receptor beta chains from the same sample are listed, as sequenced in a study of blood T cell repertoires in COVID-19. The table came from immunoSEQ multiplex PCR; TCRdb's copy has only in-frame clones and leaves some out. The sample holds approximately 170,000 clones, approximately 87% seen once. The sample was peripheral blood. The source of these receptors is a young man with active or convalescent COVID-19.

CDR3 protein: CASSPPGGMSTEAFF. The CDR3 coding sequence is TGTGCCAGCAGTCCTCCCGGGGGGATGAGCACTGAAGCTTTCTTT. The chain combines TRBV2 with TRBJ1-1; D is possibly TRBD1 (5 bases). CDR1 and CDR2 (germline): SNHLY, FYNNEI. The CDR3 is 15 residues long. V was pared by 5 bases and J by 4 bases, with 17 bases between. Drawing the rest from reference TRBV2 and TRBJ1-1, the complete variable domain is EPEVTQTPSHQVTQMGQEVILRCVPISNHLYFYWYRQILGQKVEFLVSFYNNEISEKSEIFDDQFSVERPDGSNFTLKIRSTKLEDSAMYFCASSPPGGMSTEAFFGQGTRLTVV.

The J gene is TRBJ2-5, the V gene TRBV10-3; TRBD2 might be the D (7 bases). V lost 5 bases and J 7 bases, leaving 20 bases between the germline ends. The CDR3 consists of 15 residues. The germline gives CDR1 ENHRY, CDR2 SYGVKD. CDR3 sequence (DNA): TGTGCCATCAGTTCGGCAAGGGGGGGGAGCGTGACCCAGTACTTC. Translating gives CAISSARGGSVTQYF.

The gene calls are TRBV6-1 and TRBJ1-2, with a tentative D call TRBD1 (5 bases). CDR1 and CDR2 from the germline V gene are MNHNS and SASEGT. The V end lost 3 bases, the J end lost 4 bases, and 9 bases lay between the germline ends. This CDR3 has 13 amino acids. The CDR3 coding sequence is TGTGCCAGCAGTGAGTTGGGGCCCTATGGCTACACCTTC. Its protein product is CASSELGPYGYTF.

The rearrangement links TRBV20-1 to TRBJ2-7; D gene ambiguous. The ends were cut back, 3 bases at V and 5 bases at J, with 14 bases in the middle. The CDR3 is made up of 13 amino acids. From germline, CDR1 is DFQATT and CDR2 SNEGSKA (reference sequence). CDR3 in amino acids: CSASSPQLDEQYF. The CDR3 DNA sequence: TGCAGTGCTAGTTCGCCCCAGCTAGACGAGCAGTACTTC.

The chain has TRBV28 and TRBJ1-2; D is ambiguous. V lost 5 bases, J lost 4 bases, and 11 bases lay in between. The CDR3 sequence is 13 residues long. CDR1 is MDHEN and CDR2 is SYDVKM in the germline V gene. This CDR3 reads CASSIQSPYGYTF. Written as DNA, the CDR3 is TGTGCCAGCAGTATTCAGTCCCCCTATGGCTACACCTTC.

The gene calls are TRBV4-1 and TRBJ1-4; tentative D call: TRBD1 (5 bases). The CDR3 covers 15 residues. Trimming stripped 2 bases from V and 6 bases from J, with 13 bases between. The V gene's germline CDR1 is MGHRA and CDR2 YSYEKL. CDR3 bases: TGCGCCAGCAGCCAATCTACAGGTAGAGATGAAAAACTGTTTTTT. Translating it yields CASSQSTGRDEKLFF.

The chain is built from TRBV27 and TRBJ1-3, with 9 bases that match TRBD1. V was clipped by 6 bases and J by 2 bases; unmatched bases: 8. This CDR3 region has 16 residues. Per the germline V gene, CDR1 is MNHEY and CDR2 is SMNVEV (reference sequence). The CDR3 nucleotides are TGTGCCAGCAGCCGTTCTGGGACAGGGACTGGAAACACCATATATTTT. Translation: CASSRSGTGTGNTIYF.

This chain joins TRBV6-6 and TRBJ2-7; TRBD1 agrees at 9 bases. The germline gives CDR1 MNHNY, CDR2 SVGAGI (reference sequence). The CDR3 totals 16 residues. V gave up 4 bases and J gave up 4 bases; unmatched junction bases: 11. For the CDR3, the DNA is TGTGCCAGCAGTTCCGGTTCCGGGACAGGGTCTTACGAGCAGTACTTC. Amino acids: CASSSGSGTGSYEQYF.

The chain is built from TRBV4-2 and TRBJ1-6, with a weak D call TRBD1 (5 bases). The CDR3 totals 15 residues. The V end lost 2 bases, the J end lost 10 bases, and 15 bases lay between the germline ends. CDR1 and CDR2 (germline): LGHNA, YNFKEQ. In DNA, the CDR3 is TGTGCCAGCAGCCAATTTGGAGGGGTTGGGTCACCCCTCCACTTT. Amino acids: CASSQFGGVGSPLHF.

The V call is TRBV7-2, the J call TRBJ2-7, with TRBD1 matching over 10 bases. CDR3 size: 15 residues. Losses at the gene ends were 3 bases for V and 5 bases for J; bases not matched to a gene: 7. Germline V gene data show CDR1 as SGHTA and CDR2 as FQGNSA. The CDR3 is CASSLGQGSGHEQYF. The CDR3 DNA reads as TGTGCCAGCAGCTTGGGACAGGGGAGCGGGCACGAGCAGTACTTC.

V and J are TRBV2 and TRBJ2-1; the match to TRBD1 covers 7 bases. This CDR3 spans 14 amino acids. The trim removed 2 bases at V and 6 bases at J, leaving 4 bases unmatched. Germline V gene lookup returns CDR1 SNHLY and CDR2 FYNNEI. The CDR3 loop is CASSERTGLNEQFF. In DNA, the CDR3 is TGTGCCAGCAGTGAAAGGACAGGCCTCAATGAGCAGTTCTTC.

This clone was counted once. The V call is TRBV5-6, the J call TRBJ2-7; weak D call: TRBD2 (6 bases). Per the germline V gene, CDR1 is SGHDT and CDR2 is YYEEEE. V lost 3 bases to trimming and J lost 0 bases, with 16 bases between them. The length of the CDR3 is 16 residues. The CDR3 loop is CASSSIRDSISYEQYF. The CDR3 region has the DNA TGTGCCAGCAGCTCGATAAGGGACTCCATCTCCTACGAGCAGTACTTC.

The V gene is TRBV28, the J gene TRBJ1-2; D might be TRBD1 (6 bases). The CDR3 has 13 amino acids. With 3 bases removed from V and 8 bases from J, the gap between germline ends came to 13 bases. Per germline, CDR1 MDHEN and CDR2 SYDVKM. The CDR3 nucleotides read TGTGCCAGCAGTTTGTGGCAGGGGAAGGGCTACACCTTC. It encodes CASSLWQGKGYTF.

V is TRBV24-1 and J is TRBJ1-2; tentative D call: TRBD1 (5 bases). CDR1 is KGHDR, CDR2 SFDVKD, per germline. V was pared by 4 bases and J by 3 bases, with 11 bases between. The CDR3 is made up of 14 amino acids. The CDR3 DNA reads as TGTGCCACCAGTGACTCGACAGTCCACTATGGCTACACCTTC. Translated: CATSDSTVHYGYTF.